These 21 T cell receptor beta chains came from one sample sequenced in a study of T-cell memory formation after mild COVID-19. TCRdb ran MiXCR on the 5' RACE reads and lists one entry per CDR3 protein. The sample carries 250,000 to 350,000 distinct CDR3 sequences, about 16% recorded once. The specimen was PBMCs or a T cell subset sorted from them (not recorded which). The receptors originated from a young man who had mild COVID-19 (a few samples of this study predate the infection). Cell type and time point are not known.

This clonotype showed up just a few times. The chain uses TRBV5-1 and TRBJ1-2; D is unclear. From germline, CDR1 is SGHRS and CDR2 YFSETQ. There are 14 residues in the CDR3. Trimming took off 4 bases at V and 8 bases at J, with 18 bases between the two ends. Here the CDR3 reads CASSVVPDTRGYTF. DNA for the CDR3: TGCGCCAGCAGCGTTGTCCCTGATACGAGGGGCTACACCTTC.

This clonotype came up many times. The V gene is TRBV25-1, the J gene TRBJ2-1; the match to TRBD1 covers 10 bases. V shed 6 bases, J shed 5 bases, and the junction held 7 bases outside the gene matches. The length of the CDR3 is 15 residues. Germline V gene sequence: CDR1 MGHDK, CDR2 SYGVNS. The CDR3 spells CASRNYGTGDNEQFF. In DNA form, the CDR3 reads TGTGCCAGCAGGAATTATGGGACAGGGGACAATGAGCAGTTCTTC.

The genes are TRBV7-2 and TRBJ1-1; the match to TRBD1 covers 10 bases. The V gene's germline CDR1 is SGHTA and CDR2 FQGNSA. Trimming cost V 6 bases and J 10 bases; bases outside gene matches: 8. This CDR3 spans 13 amino acids. Here the CDR3 DNA reads TGTGCCAGCAGGACAGGGGGCGCCCCGGGAGCTTTCTTT. It is translated as CASRTGGAPGAFF. Full variable domain (missing parts from reference TRBV7-2 and TRBJ1-1): GAGVSQSPSNKVTEKGKDVELRCDPISGHTALYWYRQSLGQGLEFLIYFQGNSAPDKSGLPSDRFSAERTGGSVSTLTIQRTQQEDSAVYLCASRTGGAPGAFFGQGTRLTVV.

The rearrangement uses TRBV5-1 and TRBJ2-2, with D tentatively TRBD1 or TRBD2 (6 bases each). CDR1 and CDR2 from the germline V gene are SGHRS and YFSETQ. The CDR3 sequence is 17 residues long. V gave up 4 bases and J gave up 5 bases, with 21 bases separating them. The chain's CDR3 is CASSPLSGGPETGELFF. CDR3 coding DNA: TGCGCCAGCAGCCCGCTGAGTGGGGGGCCTGAGACCGGGGAGCTGTTTTTT.

Worth noting for this clonotype: A much larger clone sits a single nucleotide away, making a read error possible. The V gene is TRBV10-3, the J gene TRBJ2-3; D unclear. CDR1 is ENHRY and CDR2 is SYGVKD in the germline V gene. The germline V and J ends were trimmed by 2 bases and 6 bases, with 3 bases remaining between them. There are 11 residues in the CDR3. The CDR3 loop reads CAISERDTQYF. The CDR3 DNA reads TGTGCCATCAGTGAGAGGGATACGCAGTATTTT.

The rearrangement joins TRBV11-2 to TRBJ2-7, with D tentatively TRBD1 (6 bases). Per the germline V gene, CDR1 is SGHAT and CDR2 is FQNNGV. V was pared by 5 bases and J by 0 bases, with 17 bases between. The CDR3 has 16 amino acids. The CDR3 DNA sequence: TGTGCCAGCAGCCCCAGCCGGACAGCAGGCTCCTACGAGCAGTACTTC. Amino acids: CASSPSRTAGSYEQYF.

This clonotype has a handful of counts. The rearrangement joins TRBV4-1 to TRBJ2-7, with D possibly being TRBD2 (5 bases). Germline values: CDR1 MGHRA, CDR2 YSYEKL. V lost 0 bases to trimming and J lost 0 bases, with 6 bases between them. The CDR3 runs 14 residues. This CDR3 is CASSQETSSYEQYF. CDR3 in DNA: TGCGCCAGCAGCCAAGAAACTAGCTCCTACGAGCAGTACTTC.

Here the CDR3 DNA reads TGCAGCGTGAGTAACCGTCCGGGACAGGCCTACGAGCAGTACTTC. Translated: CSVSNRPGQAYEQYF. The rearrangement uses TRBV29-1 and TRBJ2-7; TRBD1 matches at 8 bases. The CDR3 length is 15 residues. V shed 6 bases, J shed 2 bases, and the junction held 12 bases outside the gene matches. Germline V gives CDR1 SQVTM, CDR2 ANQGSEA.

V is TRBV14 and J is TRBJ1-2, with D tentatively TRBD1 (5 bases). The CDR3 totals 13 residues. The germline gives CDR1 SGHDN, CDR2 FVKESK. V gave up 1 base and J gave up 8 bases, with 11 bases separating them. The CDR3 bases are TGTGCCAGCAGCCAAGCCAGGGATGGAGGCTACACCTTC. Translated: CASSQARDGGYTF. The full variable domain, rest sourced from reference TRBV14 and TRBJ1-2, is EAGVTQFPSHSVIEKGQTVTLRCDPISGHDNLYWYRRVMGKEIKFLLHFVKESKQDESGMPNNRFLAERTGGTYSTLKVQPAELEDSGVYFCASSQARDGGYTFGSGTRLTVV.

This clonotype was observed at least ten times. V and J are TRBV12-3 or TRBV12-4 and TRBJ2-2; TRBD2 agrees at 11 bases. The CDR3 is 15 amino acids. V lost 3 bases, J lost 9 bases, and 6 bases stayed unmatched. The CDR3 DNA is TGTGCCAGCAGTTTCATGAGACTAGCGGGACGGGAGCTGTTTTTT. This translates into CASSFMRLAGRELFF.

This clonotype was observed a handful of times. The V and J genes are TRBV7-2 and TRBJ1-1; D is undetermined. CDR3 length: 15 amino acids. CDR1 and CDR2 from the germline V gene are SGHTA and FQGNSA. V was cut by 0 bases and J by 4 bases, with 12 bases left in between. The CDR3 DNA reads as TGTGCCAGCAGCTTAGCTCCAGGAGTTAGCACTGAAGCTTTCTTT. Residues: CASSLAPGVSTEAFF. The whole variable domain, remainder taken from reference TRBV7-2 and TRBJ1-1, is GAGVSQSPSNKVTEKGKDVELRCDPISGHTALYWYRQSLGQGLEFLIYFQGNSAPDKSGLPSDRFSAERTGGSVSTLTIQRTQQEDSAVYLCASSLAPGVSTEAFFGQGTRLTVV.

This clonotype appeared a single time. J is TRBJ1-2 and V is TRBV20-1; D gene ambiguous. Per germline, CDR1 DFQATT and CDR2 SNEGSKA (reference sequence). Trimming took 6 bases from V and 4 from J, leaving 12 bases between them. The length of the CDR3 is 12 residues. The CDR3 DNA is TGCAGTGCAGGGCCCGTCCGCTATGGCTACACCTTC. Translation: CSAGPVRYGYTF.

This chain uses TRBV2 with TRBJ1-6; tentatively, D is TRBD1 (6 bases). From germline, CDR1 is SNHLY and CDR2 FYNNEI. Between the trimmed V and J ends, which lost 6 bases and 7 bases, there was a span of 13 bases. This CDR3 comprises 14 residues. In DNA form, the CDR3 reads TGTGCCAGCAGCGAACAGGGTTACAATTCACCCCTCCACTTT. Residues: CASSEQGYNSPLHF.

This clonotype was detected ten times or more. The genes are TRBV11-2 and TRBJ2-5; 15 bases are shared with TRBD2. The CDR3 runs to 18 residues. Germline values: CDR1 SGHAT, CDR2 FQNNGV. With 5 bases clipped from V and 5 bases from J, the junction kept 12 bases outside the gene matches. CDR3 residues: CASSPKRTSGGAPETQYF. The DNA for the CDR3 is TGTGCCAGCAGCCCCAAGAGGACTAGCGGGGGGGCCCCGGAGACCCAGTACTTC.

V and J are TRBV20-1 and TRBJ1-6; D is unresolved. CDR3 length: 15 amino acids. Germline values: CDR1 DFQATT, CDR2 SNEGSKA (reference sequence). Between the trimmed V and J ends, which lost 0 bases and 5 bases, there was a span of 11 bases. The CDR3 DNA follows: TGCAGTGCTAGAGATCTGGAACATGATAATTCACCCCTCCACTTT. Amino acids: CSARDLEHDNSPLHF.

This clonotype came up a few times. The J gene is TRBJ1-6, the V gene TRBV27; 8 bases align to TRBD1. CDR3 length: 14 residues. V lost 3 bases and J lost 10; bases outside the gene matches: 5. Germline loops: CDR1 MNHEY, CDR2 SMNVEV (reference sequence). CDR3 protein: CASSFRGRGSPLHF. In DNA, the CDR3 is TGTGCCAGCAGTTTCAGGGGGCGTGGATCACCCCTCCACTTT.

A few counts support this clonotype. J is TRBJ1-5 and V is TRBV7-9; 7 bases fit TRBD1. V lost 5 bases and J lost 6; bases outside the gene matches: 7. Germline-derived CDR1 and CDR2 are SEHNR and FQNEAQ (reference sequence). The CDR3 consists of 14 residues. This CDR3 is CASSTDRRSQPQHF. The CDR3 DNA follows: TGTGCCAGCAGCACGGACAGGAGGAGTCAGCCCCAGCATTTT. Complete variable domain (other parts from reference TRBV7-9 and TRBJ1-5): DTGVSQNPRHKITKRGQNVTFRCDPISEHNRLYWYRQTLGQGPEFLTYFQNEAQLEKSRLLSDRFSAERPKGSFSTLEIQRTEQGDSAMYLCASSTDRRSQPQHFGDGTRLSIL.

The V call is TRBV27, the J call TRBJ2-7; D possibly matches TRBD1 or TRBD2 (6 bases each). From germline, CDR1 is MNHEY and CDR2 SMNVEV (reference sequence). V was pared by 8 bases and J by 6 bases, with 17 bases between. The CDR3 sequence is 13 residues long. CDR3 loop: CASAPPPGAEQYF. CDR3 DNA: TGTGCCAGCGCCCCTCCCCCGGGGGCCGAGCAGTACTTC.

This clonotype was observed at least ten times. This chain uses TRBV25-1 with TRBJ2-7; no clear D. Trimming took 5 bases from V and 3 from J, leaving 14 bases between them. Germline-derived CDR1 and CDR2 are MGHDK and SYGVNS. This CDR3 spans 14 amino acids. In nucleotides, the CDR3 is TGTGCCAGCAGTCCACAAACTCCGCACTACGAGCAGTACTTC. Amino acid sequence: CASSPQTPHYEQYF.

At least ten counts were recorded for this clonotype. The V gene is TRBV6-2 or TRBV6-3, the J gene TRBJ2-7, with 12 positions matching TRBD2. The CDR3 loop spans 15 amino acids. The V gene's germline CDR1 is MNHEY and CDR2 SVGEGT. With 4 bases clipped from V and 4 bases from J, the junction kept 5 bases outside the gene matches. CDR3 coding DNA: TGTGCCAGCAGTTCCGGACTAGCGGGGCCTTACGAGCAGTACTTC. Amino acid sequence: CASSSGLAGPYEQYF.

The chain couples TRBV5-1 to TRBJ1-1, with D hard to call. V lost 0 bases to trimming and J lost 3 bases, with 12 bases between them. Germline CDR1 SGHRS, CDR2 YFSETQ. The CDR3 is 15 residues long. CDR3: CASSLGQWRDTEAFF. The CDR3, as DNA: TGCGCCAGCAGCTTGGGGCAGTGGAGGGACACTGAAGCTTTCTTT.